This record looks at one T cell receptor (beta chain) sequence and its context. Its antigen is unknown. Germline CDR1 reads MNHEY; CDR2 reads SVGAGI. The V gene lost 4 bases and the J gene lost 1 base, with 8 bases spanning the gap. The CDR3 consists of 15 residues. Through a sample-barcoded 5' primer and a J-beta primer mix, a second PCR was run for about 7 to 12 cycles. Each cDNA molecule received a tag from a template-switch adaptor that had 12 random nucleotides. TCRdb reprocessed the 5' RACE reads via MiXCR and lists one record per CDR3 protein. The table records 1.5 million to 2 million distinct CDR3 sequences, 34% of them present only once. The data were obtained in a study of blood T cells in healthy people across ages. Broader study findings: CMV status of donors was not determined, possibly confounding expanded clonotype changes. Unsorted PBMCs prevented conclusive naive versus antigen-experienced comparison.

The gene calls are TRBV6-5 and TRBJ2-6; TRBD1 might be the D (6 bases). The sample was blood. This clonotype was obtained from a woman in her twenties or thirties in good health. The CDR3 bases are TGTGCCAGCAGTTGGACAGTTTCTGGGGCCAACGTCCTGACTTTC. Translated, it gives CASSWTVSGANVLTF.